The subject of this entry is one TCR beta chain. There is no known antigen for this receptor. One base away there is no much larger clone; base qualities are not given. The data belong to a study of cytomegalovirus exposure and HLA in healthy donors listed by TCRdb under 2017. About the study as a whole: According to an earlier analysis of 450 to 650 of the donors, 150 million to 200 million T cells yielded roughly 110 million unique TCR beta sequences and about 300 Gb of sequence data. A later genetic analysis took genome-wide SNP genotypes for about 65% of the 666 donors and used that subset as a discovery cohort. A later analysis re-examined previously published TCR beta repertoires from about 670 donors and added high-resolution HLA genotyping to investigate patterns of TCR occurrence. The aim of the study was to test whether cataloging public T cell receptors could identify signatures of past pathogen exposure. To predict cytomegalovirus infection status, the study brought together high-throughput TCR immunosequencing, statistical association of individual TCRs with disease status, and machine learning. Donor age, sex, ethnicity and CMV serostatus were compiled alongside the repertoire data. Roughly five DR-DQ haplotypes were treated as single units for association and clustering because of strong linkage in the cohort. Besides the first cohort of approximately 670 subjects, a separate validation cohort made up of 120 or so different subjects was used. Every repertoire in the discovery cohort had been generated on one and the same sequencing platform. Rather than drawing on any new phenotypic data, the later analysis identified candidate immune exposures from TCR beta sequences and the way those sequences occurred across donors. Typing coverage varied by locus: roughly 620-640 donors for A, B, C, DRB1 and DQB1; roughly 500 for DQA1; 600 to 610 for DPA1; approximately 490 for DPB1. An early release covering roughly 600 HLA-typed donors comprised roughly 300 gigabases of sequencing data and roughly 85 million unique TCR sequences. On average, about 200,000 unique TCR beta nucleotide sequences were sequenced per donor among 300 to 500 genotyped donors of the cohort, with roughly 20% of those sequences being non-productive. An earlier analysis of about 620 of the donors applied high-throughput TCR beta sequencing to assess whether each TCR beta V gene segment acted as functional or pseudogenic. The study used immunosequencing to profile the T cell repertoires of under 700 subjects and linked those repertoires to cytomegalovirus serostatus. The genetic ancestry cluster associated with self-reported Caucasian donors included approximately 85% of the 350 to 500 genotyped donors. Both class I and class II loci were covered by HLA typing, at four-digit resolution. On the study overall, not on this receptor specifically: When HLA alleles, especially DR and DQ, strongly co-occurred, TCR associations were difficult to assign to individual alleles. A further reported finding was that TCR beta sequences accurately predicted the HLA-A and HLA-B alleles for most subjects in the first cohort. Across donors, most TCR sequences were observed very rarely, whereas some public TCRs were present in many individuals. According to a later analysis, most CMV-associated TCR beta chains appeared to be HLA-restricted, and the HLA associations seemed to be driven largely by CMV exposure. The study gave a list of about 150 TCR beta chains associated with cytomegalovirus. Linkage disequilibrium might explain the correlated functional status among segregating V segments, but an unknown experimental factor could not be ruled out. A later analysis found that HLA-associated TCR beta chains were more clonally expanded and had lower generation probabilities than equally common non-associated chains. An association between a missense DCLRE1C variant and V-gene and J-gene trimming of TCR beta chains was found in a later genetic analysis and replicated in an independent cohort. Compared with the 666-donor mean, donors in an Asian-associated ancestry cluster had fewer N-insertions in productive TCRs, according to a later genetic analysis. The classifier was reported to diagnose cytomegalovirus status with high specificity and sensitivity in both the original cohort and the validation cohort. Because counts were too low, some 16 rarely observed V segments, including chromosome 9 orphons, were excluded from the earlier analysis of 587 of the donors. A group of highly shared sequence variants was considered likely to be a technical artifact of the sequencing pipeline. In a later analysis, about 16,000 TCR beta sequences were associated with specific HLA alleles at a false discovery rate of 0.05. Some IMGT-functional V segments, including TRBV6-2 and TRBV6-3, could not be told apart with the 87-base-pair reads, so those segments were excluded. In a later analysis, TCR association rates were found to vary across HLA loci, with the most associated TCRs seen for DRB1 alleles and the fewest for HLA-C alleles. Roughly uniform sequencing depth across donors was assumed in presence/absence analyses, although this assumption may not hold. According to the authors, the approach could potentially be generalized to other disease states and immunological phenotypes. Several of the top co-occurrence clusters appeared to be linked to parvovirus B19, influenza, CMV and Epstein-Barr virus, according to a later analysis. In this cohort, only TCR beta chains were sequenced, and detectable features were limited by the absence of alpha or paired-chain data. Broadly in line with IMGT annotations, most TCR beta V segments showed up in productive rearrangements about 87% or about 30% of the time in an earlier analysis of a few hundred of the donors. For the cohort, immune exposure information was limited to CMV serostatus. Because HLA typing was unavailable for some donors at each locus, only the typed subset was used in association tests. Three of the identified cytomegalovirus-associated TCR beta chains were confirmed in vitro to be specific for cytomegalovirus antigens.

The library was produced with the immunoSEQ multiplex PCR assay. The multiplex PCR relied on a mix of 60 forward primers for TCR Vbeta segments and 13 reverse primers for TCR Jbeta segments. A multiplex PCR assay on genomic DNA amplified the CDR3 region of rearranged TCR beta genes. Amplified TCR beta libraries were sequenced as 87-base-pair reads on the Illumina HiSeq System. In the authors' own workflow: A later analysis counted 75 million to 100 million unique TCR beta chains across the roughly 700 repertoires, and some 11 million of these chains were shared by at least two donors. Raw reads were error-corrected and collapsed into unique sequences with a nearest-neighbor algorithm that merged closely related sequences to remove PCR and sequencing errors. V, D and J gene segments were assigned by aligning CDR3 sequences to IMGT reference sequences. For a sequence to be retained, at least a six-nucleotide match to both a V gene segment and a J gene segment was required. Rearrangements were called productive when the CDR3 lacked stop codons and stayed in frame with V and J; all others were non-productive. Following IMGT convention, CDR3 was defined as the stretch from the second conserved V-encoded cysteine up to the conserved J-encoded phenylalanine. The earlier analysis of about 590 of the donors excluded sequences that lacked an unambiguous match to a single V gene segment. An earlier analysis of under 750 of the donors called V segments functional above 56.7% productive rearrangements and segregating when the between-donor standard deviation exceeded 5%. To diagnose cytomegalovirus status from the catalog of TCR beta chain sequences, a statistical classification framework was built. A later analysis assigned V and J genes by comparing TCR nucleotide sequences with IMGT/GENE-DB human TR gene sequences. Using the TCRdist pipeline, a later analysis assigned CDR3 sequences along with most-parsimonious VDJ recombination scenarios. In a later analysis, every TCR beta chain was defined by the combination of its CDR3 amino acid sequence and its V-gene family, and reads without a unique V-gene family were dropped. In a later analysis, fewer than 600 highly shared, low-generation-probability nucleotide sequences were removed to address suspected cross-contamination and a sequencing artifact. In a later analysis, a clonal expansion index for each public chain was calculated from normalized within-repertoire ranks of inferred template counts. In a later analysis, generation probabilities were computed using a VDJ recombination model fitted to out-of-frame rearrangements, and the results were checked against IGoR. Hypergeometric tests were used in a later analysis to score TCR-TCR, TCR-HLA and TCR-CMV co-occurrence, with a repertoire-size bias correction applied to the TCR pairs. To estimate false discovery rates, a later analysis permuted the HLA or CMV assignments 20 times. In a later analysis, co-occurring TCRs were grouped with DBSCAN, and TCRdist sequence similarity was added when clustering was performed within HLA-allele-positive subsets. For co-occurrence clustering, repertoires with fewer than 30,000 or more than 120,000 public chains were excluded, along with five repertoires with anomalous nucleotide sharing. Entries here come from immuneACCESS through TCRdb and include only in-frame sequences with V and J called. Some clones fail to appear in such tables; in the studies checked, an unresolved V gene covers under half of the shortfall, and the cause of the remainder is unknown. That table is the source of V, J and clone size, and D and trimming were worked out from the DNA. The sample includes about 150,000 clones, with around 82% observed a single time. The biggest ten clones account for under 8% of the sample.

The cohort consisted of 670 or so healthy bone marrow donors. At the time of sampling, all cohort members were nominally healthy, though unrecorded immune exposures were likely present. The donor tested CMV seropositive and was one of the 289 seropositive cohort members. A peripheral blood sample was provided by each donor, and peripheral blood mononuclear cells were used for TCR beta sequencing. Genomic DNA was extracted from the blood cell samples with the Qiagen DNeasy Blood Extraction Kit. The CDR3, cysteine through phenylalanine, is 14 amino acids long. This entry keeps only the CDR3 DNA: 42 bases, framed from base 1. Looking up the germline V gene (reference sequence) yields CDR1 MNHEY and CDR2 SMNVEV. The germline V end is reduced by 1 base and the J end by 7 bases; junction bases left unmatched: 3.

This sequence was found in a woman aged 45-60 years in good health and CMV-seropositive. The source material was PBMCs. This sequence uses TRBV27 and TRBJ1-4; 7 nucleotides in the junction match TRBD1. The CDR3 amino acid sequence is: CASSLYTGVEKLFF. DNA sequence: TGTGCCAGCAGTTTATATACAGGGGTTGAAAAACTGTTTTTT. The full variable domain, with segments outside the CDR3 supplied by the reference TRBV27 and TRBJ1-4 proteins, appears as EAQVTQNPRYLITVTGKKLTVTCSQNMNHEYMSWYRQDPGLGLRQIYYSMNVEVTDKGDVPEGYKVSRKEKRNFPLILESPSPNQTSLYFCASSLYTGVEKLFFGSGTQLSVL.